The sequence of this TCR beta chain was determined in a study of beta chain features in type 1 diabetes. This CDR3 spans 14 amino acids. With 4 bases clipped from V and 7 bases from J, the junction kept 8 bases outside the gene matches. Germline V gene data show CDR1 as SGDLS and CDR2 as YYNGEE. General study results and limits: Among type 1 diabetes patients, VDJ junctions had fewer insertions and more deletions. Moderately but significantly shorter TCRB CDR3s were found in Type 1 diabetes patients in all four CD4+ subsets. High-TCR-expressing cells could be over-represented by cDNA sequencing. Across patients, naive, central memory and Treg TCRB repertoires exhibited apparently greater similarity than was observed across healthy donors.

TCRB transcripts that were expressed got sequenced, as all of the isolated RNA had been reverse transcribed. Produced via immunoSEQ multiplex PCR; TCRdb's table is partial and in-frame only. The repertoire holds about 45,000 clones, with roughly 49% as singletons. Notes on this clone: Its antigen remains unknown.

The chain carries TRBV9 and TRBJ1-2, with 9 bases matching TRBD1. The source of this sequence is a woman between 18 and 29 years old in good health. Sequencing used Tregs from blood. The CDR3 DNA follows: TGTGCCAGCAGCCGAAACAGGGGGCCGGCTGGCTACACCTTC. This codes for CASSRNRGPAGYTF.